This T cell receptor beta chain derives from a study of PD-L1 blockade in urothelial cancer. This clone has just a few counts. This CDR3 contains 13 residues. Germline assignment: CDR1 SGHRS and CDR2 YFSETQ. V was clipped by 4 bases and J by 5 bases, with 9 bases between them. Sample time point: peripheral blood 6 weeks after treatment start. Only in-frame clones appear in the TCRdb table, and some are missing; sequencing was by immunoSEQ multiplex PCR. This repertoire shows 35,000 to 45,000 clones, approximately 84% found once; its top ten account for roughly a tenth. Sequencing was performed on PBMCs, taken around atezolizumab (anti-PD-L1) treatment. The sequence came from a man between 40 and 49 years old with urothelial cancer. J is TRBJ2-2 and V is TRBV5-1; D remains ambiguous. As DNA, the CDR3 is TGCGCCAGCAGCCCCGGAGTTACCGGGGAGCTGTTTTTT. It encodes CASSPGVTGELFF.